A selection of T cell receptor beta chains follows, all from one sample in a study of T cells in Graves' hyperthyroidism and ophthalmopathy. TCRdb re-called the multiplex PCR reads with MiXCR, one entry per CDR3 protein. The sample shows around 430,000 distinct CDR3 sequences, approximately 15% of them seen only once. Sequencing was performed on blood. The receptors were gathered from a young woman with Graves' hyperthyroidism. CDR3s include the opening cysteine and the closing phenylalanine or tryptophan. The order of the fields is J gene, CDR3 length, V gene, CDR3 protein.

J: TRBJ1-6
length: 12
V: TRBV5-6
CDR3: CASSLGSRPLHF

J: TRBJ2-7
length: 14
V: TRBV24-1
CDR3: CATRGGRESYEQYF

J: TRBJ2-7
length: 15
V: TRBV19
CDR3: CASSTWTGETYEQYF

J: TRBJ1-5
length: 14
V: TRBV6-1
CDR3: CASSERGDSRPQHF

J: TRBJ2-5
length: 15
V: TRBV11-2
CDR3: CASSLDGTSQETQYF

J: TRBJ2-4
length: 16
V: TRBV3-1
CDR3: CASSQVGGVAKNIQYF

J: TRBJ2-7
length: 12
V: TRBV5-5
CDR3: CASSKQAYEQYF

J: TRBJ2-1
length: 14
V: TRBV5-6
CDR3: CASSLGAGYNEQFF

J: TRBJ2-7
length: 12
V: TRBV29-1
CDR3: CSVVGISYEQYF

J: TRBJ1-2
length: 14
V: TRBV2
CDR3: CASSVRELNYGYTF

J: TRBJ2-7
length: 14
V: TRBV5-1
CDR3: CASSFVRGDYEQYF

J: TRBJ2-1
length: 12
V: TRBV20-1
CDR3: CSARSSGREQFF

J: TRBJ2-6
length: 15
V: TRBV20-1
CDR3: CSASLQGPGANVLTF

J: TRBJ1-6
length: 13
V: TRBV28
CDR3: CASRGADLAPLHF

J: TRBJ2-2
length: 15
V: TRBV7-3
CDR3: CASSFRLAGSGELFF

J: TRBJ1-2
length: 16
V: TRBV3-1
CDR3: CASSRTVATTNYGYTF

J: TRBJ1-1
length: 14
V: TRBV19
CDR3: CASSIVVLNTEAFF

J: TRBJ1-6
length: 14
V: TRBV20-1
CDR3: CSLRQGARNSPLHF

J: TRBJ2-1
length: 16
V: TRBV20-1
CDR3: CSASGLAGGFGNEQFF

J: TRBJ2-2
length: 18
V: TRBV7-9
CDR3: CASSLARAGGLSTGELFF

J: TRBJ2-7
length: 13
V: TRBV10-3
CDR3: CAIRTGDSYEQYF

J: TRBJ2-7
length: 15
V: TRBV11-2
CDR3: CASRQGLAGGHEQYF

J: TRBJ2-7
length: 12
V: TRBV27
CDR3: CASSLNGAQQYF

J: TRBJ1-6
length: 12
V: TRBV6-1
CDR3: CAIGTVNSPLHF

J: TRBJ2-1
length: 16
V: TRBV25-1
CDR3: CASIRSAGGPHNEQFF

J: TRBJ2-7
length: 12
V: TRBV12-3/TRBV12-4
CDR3: CASSFEFYEQYF

J: TRBJ2-1
length: 19
V: TRBV20-1
CDR3: CSARDLRLAGGPPYNEQFF

J: TRBJ2-1
length: 12
V: TRBV12-3/TRBV12-4
CDR3: CASSIFSNEQFF

J: TRBJ2-3
length: 15
V: TRBV29-1
CDR3: CSVEGGSGATDTQYF